This T cell receptor beta chain was obtained from a study of identical twins. TCRdb called the 5' RACE reads again in MiXCR, with one record for every CDR3 protein. The data show 250,000 to 300,000 distinct CDR3 sequences, 8% to 9.5% seen once. CDR1 is SGDLS and CDR2 is YYNGEE in the germline V gene. With 2 bases removed from V and 2 bases from J, the gap between germline ends came to 14 bases. The CDR3 contains 16 residues. These sequences were also reported in another study, on yellow fever vaccine responses in identical twins.

The source is a woman between 18 and 29 years old in good health. Sequences were obtained from CD8+ T cells sorted from blood. This chain uses TRBV9 with TRBJ1-5; possibly TRBD1 for D (5 bases). The CDR3 DNA is TGTGCCAGCAGCGTCGGGGCTGGGAATGGCAATCAGCCCCAGCATTTT. Its translation: CASSVGAGNGNQPQHF. The variable domain in full, completed from reference TRBV9 and TRBJ1-5, reads DSGVTQTPKHLITATGQRVTLRCSPRSGDLSVYWYQQSLDQGLQFLIQYYNGEERAKGNILERFSAQQFPDLHSELNLSSLELGDSALYFCASSVGAGNGNQPQHFGDGTRLSIL.